This record concerns one T cell receptor beta chain sequence. The data are from a study of T-cell memory formation after mild COVID-19. Across the study: Largely donor-specific TCR clusters were found.

Germline V lookup: CDR1 SQVTM, CDR2 ANQGSEA. Trimming took 4 bases from V and 0 from J, leaving 10 bases between them. CDR3 length equals 14 residues. From the 5' RACE reads, TCRdb called clonotypes with MiXCR, one entry per CDR3 protein. The sample records about 340,000 distinct CDR3 sequences, over 20% being singletons. This sequence originates from an adult woman who had mild COVID-19 (a few samples of this study predate the infection). Cell type and time point are not known. Sequencing input: PBMCs or a T cell subset sorted from them (not recorded which). The chain has TRBV29-1 and TRBJ2-1, with unresolved D. The CDR3, as DNA: TGCAGCGTTGTGATTGCTAGCTCCTACAATGAGCAGTTCTTC. It yields the protein CSVVIASSYNEQFF.